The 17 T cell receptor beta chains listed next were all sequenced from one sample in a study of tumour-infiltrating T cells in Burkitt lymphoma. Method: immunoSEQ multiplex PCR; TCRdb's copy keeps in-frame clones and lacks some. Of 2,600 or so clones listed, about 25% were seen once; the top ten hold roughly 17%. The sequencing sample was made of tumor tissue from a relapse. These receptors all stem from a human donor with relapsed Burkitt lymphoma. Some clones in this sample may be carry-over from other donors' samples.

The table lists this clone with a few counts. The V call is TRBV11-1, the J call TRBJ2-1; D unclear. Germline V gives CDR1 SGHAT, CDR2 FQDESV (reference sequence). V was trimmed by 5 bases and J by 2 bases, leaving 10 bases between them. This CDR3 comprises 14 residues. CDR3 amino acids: CASSRGLTYNEQFF. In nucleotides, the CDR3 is TGTGCCAGCAGCAGAGGCCTAACCTACAATGAGCAGTTCTTC. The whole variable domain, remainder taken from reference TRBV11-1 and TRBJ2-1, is EAEVAQSPRYKITEKSQAVAFWCDPISGHATLYWYRQILGQGPELLVQFQDESVVDDSQLPKDRFSAERLKGVDSTLKIQPAELGDSAMYLCASSRGLTYNEQFFGPGTRLTVL.

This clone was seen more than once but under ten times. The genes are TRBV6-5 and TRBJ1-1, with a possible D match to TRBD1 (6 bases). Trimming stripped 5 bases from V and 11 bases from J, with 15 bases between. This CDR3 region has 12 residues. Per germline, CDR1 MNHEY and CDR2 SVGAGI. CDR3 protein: CASSSTGRDAFF. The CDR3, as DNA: TGTGCCAGCAGTAGTACAGGGCGGGATGCTTTCTTT.

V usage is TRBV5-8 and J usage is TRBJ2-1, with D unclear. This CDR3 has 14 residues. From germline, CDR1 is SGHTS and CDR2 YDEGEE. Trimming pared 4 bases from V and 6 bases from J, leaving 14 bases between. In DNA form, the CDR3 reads TGTGCCAGCAGCGTTGTGTCACCTCGCAATGAGCAGTTCTTC. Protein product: CASSVVSPRNEQFF.

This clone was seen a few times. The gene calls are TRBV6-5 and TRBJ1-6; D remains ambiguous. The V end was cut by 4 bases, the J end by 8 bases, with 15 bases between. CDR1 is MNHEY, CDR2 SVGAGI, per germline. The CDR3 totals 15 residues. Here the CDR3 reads CASSSDTNWDSPLHF. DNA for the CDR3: TGTGCCAGCAGTTCCGACACTAACTGGGATTCACCCCTCCACTTT.

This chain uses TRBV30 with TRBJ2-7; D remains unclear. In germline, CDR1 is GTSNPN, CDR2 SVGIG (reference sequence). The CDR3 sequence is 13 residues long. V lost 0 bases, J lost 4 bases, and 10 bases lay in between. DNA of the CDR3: TGTGCCTGGAGTGTAATCCTGGGGTACGAGCAGTACTTC. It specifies CAWSVILGYEQYF.

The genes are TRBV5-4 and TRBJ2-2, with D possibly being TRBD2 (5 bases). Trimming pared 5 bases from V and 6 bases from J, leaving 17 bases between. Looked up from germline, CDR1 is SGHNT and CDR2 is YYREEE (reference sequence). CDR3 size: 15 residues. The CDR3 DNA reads TGTGCCAGCAGTCCTTCAACGGGATGGGCCGGGGAGCTGTTTTTT. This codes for CASSPSTGWAGELFF.

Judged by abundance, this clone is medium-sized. CDR3 sequence: CASSVDSSGGTDTQYF. CDR3 DNA: TGTGCCAGCAGCGTAGATAGTAGCGGGGGCACAGATACGCAGTATTTT. The chain couples TRBV9 to TRBJ2-3; 8 bases fit TRBD2. J gave up 1 base and V 0 bases, and 4 bases lay outside the gene matches. This CDR3 region has 16 residues. Per germline, CDR1 SGDLS and CDR2 YYNGEE.

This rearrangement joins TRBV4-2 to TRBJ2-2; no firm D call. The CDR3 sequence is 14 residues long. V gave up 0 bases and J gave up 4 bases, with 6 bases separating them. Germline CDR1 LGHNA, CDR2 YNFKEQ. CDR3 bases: TGTGCCAGCAGCCAAGATTTCGGCACCGGGGAGCTGTTTTTT. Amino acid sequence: CASSQDFGTGELFF.

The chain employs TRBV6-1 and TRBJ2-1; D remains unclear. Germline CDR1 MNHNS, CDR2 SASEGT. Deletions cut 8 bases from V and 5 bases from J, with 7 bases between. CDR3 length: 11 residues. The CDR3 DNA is TGTGCCAGCTCGGGCGACAATGAGCAGTTCTTC. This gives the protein CASSGDNEQFF.

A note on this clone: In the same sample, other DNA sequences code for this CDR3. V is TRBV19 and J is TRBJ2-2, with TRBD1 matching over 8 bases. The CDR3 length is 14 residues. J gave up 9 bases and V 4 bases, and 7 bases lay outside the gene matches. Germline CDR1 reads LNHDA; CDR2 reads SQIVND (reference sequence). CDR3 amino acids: CASSSRQGRWELFF. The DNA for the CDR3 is TGTGCCAGTAGTAGTCGACAGGGGAGATGGGAGCTGTTTTTT.

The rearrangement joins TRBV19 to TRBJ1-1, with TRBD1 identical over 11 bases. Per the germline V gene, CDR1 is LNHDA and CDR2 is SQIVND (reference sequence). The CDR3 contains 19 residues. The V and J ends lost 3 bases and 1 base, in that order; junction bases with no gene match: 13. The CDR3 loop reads CASSIIRWDRGARNTEAFF. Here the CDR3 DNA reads TGTGCCAGTAGTATCATACGATGGGACAGGGGGGCAAGGAACACTGAAGCTTTCTTT.

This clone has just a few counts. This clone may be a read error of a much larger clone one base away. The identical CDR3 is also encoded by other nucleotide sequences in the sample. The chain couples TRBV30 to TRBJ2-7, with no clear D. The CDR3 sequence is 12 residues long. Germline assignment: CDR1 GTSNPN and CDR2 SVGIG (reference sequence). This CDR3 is CAWSVLSYEQYF. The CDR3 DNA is TGTGCCTGGAGTGTACTGTCCTACGAGCAGTACTTT. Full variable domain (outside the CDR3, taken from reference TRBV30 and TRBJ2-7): SQTIHQWPATLVQPVGSPLSLECTVEGTSNPNLYWYRQAAGRGLQLLFYSVGIGQISSEVPQNLSASRPQDRQFILSSKKLLLSDSGFYLCAWSVLSYEQYFGPGTRLTVT.

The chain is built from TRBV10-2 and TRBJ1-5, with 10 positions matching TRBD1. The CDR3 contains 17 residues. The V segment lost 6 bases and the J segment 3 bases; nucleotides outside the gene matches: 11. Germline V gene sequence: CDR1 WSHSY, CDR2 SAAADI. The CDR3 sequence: CASRKSYGQGDNQPQHF. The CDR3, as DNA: TGCGCCAGCAGAAAGAGTTATGGACAGGGGGACAATCAGCCCCAGCATTTT.

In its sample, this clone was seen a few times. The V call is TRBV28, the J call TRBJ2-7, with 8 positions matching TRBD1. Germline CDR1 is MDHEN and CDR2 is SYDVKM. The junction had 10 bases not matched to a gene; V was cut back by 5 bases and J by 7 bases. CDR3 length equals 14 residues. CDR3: CASSPPGQASEQYF. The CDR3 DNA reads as TGTGCCAGCAGTCCTCCGGGACAGGCTTCTGAGCAGTACTTC.

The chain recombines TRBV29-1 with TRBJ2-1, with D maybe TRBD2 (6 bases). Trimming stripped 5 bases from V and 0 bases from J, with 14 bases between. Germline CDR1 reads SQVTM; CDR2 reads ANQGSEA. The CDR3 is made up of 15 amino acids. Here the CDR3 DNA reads TGCAGCGTTAAGGGCGCGGGGAGCTCCTACAATGAGCAGTTCTTC. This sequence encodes CSVKGAGSSYNEQFF.

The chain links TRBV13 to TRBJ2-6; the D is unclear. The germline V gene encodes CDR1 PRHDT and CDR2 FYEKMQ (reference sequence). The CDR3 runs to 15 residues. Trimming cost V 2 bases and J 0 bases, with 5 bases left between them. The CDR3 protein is CASSLSSSGANVLTF. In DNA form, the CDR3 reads TGTGCCAGCAGCTTAAGTAGCTCTGGGGCCAACGTCCTGACTTTC.

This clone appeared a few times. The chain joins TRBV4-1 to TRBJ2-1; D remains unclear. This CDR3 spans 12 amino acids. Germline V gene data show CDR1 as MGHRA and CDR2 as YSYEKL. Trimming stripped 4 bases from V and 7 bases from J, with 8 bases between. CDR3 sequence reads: CASSPDKNEQFF. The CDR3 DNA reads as TGCGCCAGCAGCCCCGATAAAAATGAGCAGTTCTTC.